This is a list of T cell receptor beta chains from one sample in a study of vaccination effects on CD4 cells after COVID-19. No antigen has been assigned to these receptors. Produced via immunoSEQ multiplex PCR; TCRdb's table is partial and in-frame only. Of approximately 76,000 clones listed, around 78% were seen once; the top ten hold over 9.5%. The specimen comprised CD4+ T cells from PBMCs cultured with SARS-CoV-2 spike peptides, sampled before COVID-19 vaccination. The source of these receptors is a human donor who received a COVID-19 vaccine. Each CDR3 is given with its conserved first and last residue. The order of the fields is CDR3 length, J gene, D gene, V gene, clone size, CDR3 protein, CDR3 DNA. The D gene is left open where the match is weak. Clone size is shown for a subset of rows, as once, few, many or a class of expanded clone.

>16|TRBJ2-5|TRBD2|TRBV27|NA
CASSLGLAGGVETQYF
TGTGCCAGCAGTTTGGGATTAGCGGGGGGGGTTGAGACCCAGTACTTC
>15|TRBJ1-1|NA|TRBV3-1/TRBV3-2|NA
CASSHGYGVNTEAFF
TGTGCCAGCAGCCATGGATATGGAGTGAACACTGAAGCTTTCTTT
>17|TRBJ2-2|NA|TRBV5-1|NA
CASSPDPARRDTGELFF
TGCGCCAGCAGCCCGGACCCAGCAAGGCGTGACACCGGGGAGCTGTTTTTT
>14|TRBJ1-6|TRBD1|TRBV9|NA
CASSDRDRNSPLHF
TGTGCCAGCAGCGACCGGGACAGAAATTCACCCCTCCACTTT
>17|TRBJ2-2|NA|TRBV3-1/TRBV3-2|NA
CASSQPGAAENTGELFF
TGTGCCAGCAGCCAACCGGGTGCGGCAGAGAACACCGGGGAGCTGTTTTTT
>15|TRBJ2-1|TRBD2|TRBV5-1|NA
CASSRASGGPNEQFF
TGCGCCAGCAGCAGGGCAAGCGGGGGACCCAATGAGCAGTTCTTC
>14|TRBJ1-2|TRBD1|TRBV7-2|NA
CASSPTGGSEGYTF
TGTGCCAGCAGCCCCACAGGGGGCTCGGAGGGCTACACCTTC
>14|TRBJ2-5|TRBD1|TRBV5-1|NA
CASSTGQGLETQYF
TGCGCCAGCAGCACGGGACAGGGGCTGGAGACCCAGTACTTC
>12|TRBJ1-1|NA|TRBV12-5|NA
CASGRGYTEAFF
TGTGCTAGTGGCCGCGGGTACACTGAAGCTTTCTTT
>15|TRBJ1-3|NA|TRBV6-1|NA
CASRPSFETGNTIYF
TGTGCCAGCAGGCCTAGTTTTGAAACCGGAAACACCATATATTTT
>15|TRBJ2-5|TRBD2|TRBV7-9|NA
CASSPAGLAEETQYF
TGTGCCAGCAGCCCCGCCGGACTAGCCGAAGAGACCCAGTACTTC
>12|TRBJ1-4|NA|TRBV5-6|NA
CASSPIRWELFF
TGTGCCAGCAGCCCTATTCGCTGGGAACTGTTTTTT
>14|TRBJ2-1|NA|TRBV5-1|NA
CASSVVPSYNEQFF
TGCGCCAGCTCAGTAGTACCCTCCTACAATGAGCAGTTCTTC
>16|TRBJ1-4|NA|TRBV4-1|NA
CASSPSLTRGNEKLFF
TGCGCCAGCAGCCCGTCTCTGACGAGGGGTAATGAAAAACTGTTTTTT
>13|TRBJ1-1|NA|TRBV15|NA
CATSRAEGSEAFF
TGTGCCACCAGCAGAGCGGAGGGGTCTGAAGCTTTCTTT
>13|TRBJ2-1|NA|TRBV12-3/TRBV12-4|NA
CASTWDNYNEQFF
TGTGCCAGCACTTGGGACAACTACAATGAGCAGTTCTTC
>15|TRBJ2-3|NA|TRBV24-1|NA
CATSDLVGGTDTQYF
TGTGCCACCAGTGATTTGGTGGGGGGCACAGATACGCAGTATTTT
>16|TRBJ2-2|NA|TRBV28|NA
CASSFRGGAPAGELFF
TGTGCCAGCAGTTTTAGGGGGGGCGCGCCCGCCGGGGAGCTGTTTTTT
>14|TRBJ2-1|TRBD1|TRBV6-4|few
CASTHRGGWDEQFF
TGTGCCAGCACCCACCGAGGGGGCTGGGATGAGCAGTTCTTC
>15|TRBJ2-5|TRBD1|TRBV19|NA
CASSPRTGYEETQYF
TGTGCCAGTAGCCCGCGGACAGGCTACGAGGAGACCCAGTACTTC
>14|TRBJ2-2|NA|TRBV24-1|few
CATSDPRTTGELFF
TGTGCCACCAGTGATCCTAGAACCACCGGGGAGCTGTTTTTT
>16|TRBJ1-2|NA|TRBV6-6|NA
CASRHLDRGLNYGYTF
TGTGCCAGCAGGCATTTGGACCGGGGGCTGAACTATGGCTACACCTTC
>13|TRBJ1-1|NA|TRBV5-1|NA
CASSPGGITEAFF
TGCGCCAGCAGCCCGGGGGGGATCACTGAAGCTTTCTTT
>15|TRBJ2-1|TRBD1|TRBV5-8|NA
CASSLGQDSYNEQFF
TGTGCCAGCAGCCTGGGACAGGATTCCTACAATGAGCAGTTCTTC
>15|TRBJ2-5|TRBD1|TRBV18|NA
CASSPSGQGGETQYF
TGTGCCAGCTCACCCTCAGGACAGGGCGGGGAGACCCAGTACTTC
>15|TRBJ2-4|TRBD1|TRBV18|NA
CASSPDRVGKNIQYF
TGTGCCAGCTCACCAGACAGGGTCGGCAAAAACATTCAGTACTTC
>15|TRBJ2-5|NA|TRBV9|NA
CASSVAGTPRETQYF
TGTGCCAGCAGCGTAGCTGGGACCCCCAGGGAGACCCAGTACTTC
>14|TRBJ2-5|NA|TRBV9|NA
CASSADLAGETQYF
TGTGCCAGCAGCGCAGATCTAGCCGGGGAGACCCAGTACTTC
>16|TRBJ2-5|TRBD2|TRBV5-1|once
CASSFPGTSGAETQYF
TGCGCCAGCAGTTTCCCCGGGACTAGCGGGGCTGAGACCCAGTACTTC
>14|TRBJ1-1|NA|TRBV7-3|NA
CASSSQGNGGEAFF
TGTGCCAGCAGCTCACAGGGCAACGGGGGTGAAGCTTTCTTT
>14|TRBJ1-2|NA|TRBV5-1|once
CASSPAGGARGYTF
TGCGCCAGCAGCCCGGCTGGGGGGGCGAGGGGCTACACCTTC
>13|TRBJ2-4|TRBD1|TRBV9|once
CASNTGDKNIQYF
TGTGCCAGCAACACAGGGGATAAAAACATTCAGTACTTC
>13|TRBJ1-2|TRBD1|TRBV28|NA
CASTRQGAYGYTF
TGTGCCAGCACCCGACAGGGCGCCTATGGCTACACCTTC
>14|TRBJ1-5|NA|TRBV28|NA
CASSLSAAGQPQHF
TGTGCCAGCAGTTTGTCAGCAGCAGGTCAGCCCCAGCATTTT
>16|TRBJ1-5|NA|TRBV5-5|NA
CASSSGPAPSNQPQHF
TGTGCCAGCAGCTCCGGGCCTGCCCCTAGCAATCAGCCCCAGCATTTT
>13|TRBJ1-1|NA|TRBV2|NA
CASSLEGNTEAFF
TGTGCCAGCAGTTTGGAGGGGAACACTGAAGCTTTCTTT
>14|TRBJ2-1|NA|TRBV7-2|NA
CASSLGQAGNEQFF
TGTGCCAGCAGCTTAGGACAGGCAGGCAATGAGCAGTTCTTC
>14|TRBJ1-5|NA|TRBV6-6|NA
CASSYGQGIQPQHF
TGTGCCAGCAGTTACGGGCAGGGAATACAGCCCCAGCATTTT
>15|TRBJ1-4|NA|TRBV7-2|NA
CASSPRAGSNEKLFF
TGTGCCAGCAGCCCCAGGGCGGGTTCTAATGAAAAACTGTTTTTT
>13|TRBJ1-1|TRBD1|TRBV12-3/TRBV12-4|NA
CASSLTGGNRAFF
TGTGCCAGCAGTTTGACAGGGGGAAATAGGGCTTTCTTT